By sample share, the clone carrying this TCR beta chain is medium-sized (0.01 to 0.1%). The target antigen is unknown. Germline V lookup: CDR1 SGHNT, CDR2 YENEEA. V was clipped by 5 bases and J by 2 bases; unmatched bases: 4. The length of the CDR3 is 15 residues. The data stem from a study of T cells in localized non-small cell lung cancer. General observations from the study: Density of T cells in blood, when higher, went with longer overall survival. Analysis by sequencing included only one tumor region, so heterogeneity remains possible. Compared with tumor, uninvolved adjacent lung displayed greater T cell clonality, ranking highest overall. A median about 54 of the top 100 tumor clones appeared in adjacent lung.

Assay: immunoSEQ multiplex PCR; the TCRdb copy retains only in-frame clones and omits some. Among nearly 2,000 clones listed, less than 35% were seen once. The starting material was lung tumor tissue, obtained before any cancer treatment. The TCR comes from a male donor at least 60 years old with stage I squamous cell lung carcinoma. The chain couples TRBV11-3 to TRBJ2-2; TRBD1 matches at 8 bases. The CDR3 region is CASSPTGGNTGELFF. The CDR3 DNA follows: TGTGCCAGCAGCCCAACAGGGGGTAACACCGGGGAGCTGTTTTTT.